This entry lists 30 T cell receptor beta chains sequenced from one sample in a study of follicular helper T cells after annual influenza vaccination. TCRdb's copy holds only in-frame clones and misses some; the assay was immunoSEQ multiplex PCR. The data hold about 9,300 clones, with roughly 89% observed a single time. Time point reported: 2015-2016 season, pre-vaccination. Sequenced material: CXCR5+ CD38- circulating T follicular helper cells from blood, taken on the day of influenza vaccination. Stated subset: circulating Tfh, non-naive CD4+CXCR5+PD-1+ (ICOS+CD38+ or ICOS-CD38-). These receptors were collected from an adult who received the influenza vaccine.

J is TRBJ1-2 and V is TRBV7-9; perhaps TRBD1 as D (6 bases). The V gene's germline CDR1 is SEHNR and CDR2 FQNEAQ (reference sequence). The V and J ends lost 5 bases and 6 bases respectively, with 19 bases between them. The CDR3 consists of 15 residues. The CDR3 nucleotides are TGTGCCAGCAGCCAGTCATCACTGGGGGCGGATGGCTACACCTTC. Amino acid sequence: CASSQSSLGADGYTF.

V gene TRBV6-5 combines with J gene TRBJ1-5; the D gene is possibly TRBD1 (6 bases). Trimming removed 7 bases from V and 6 bases from J, with 16 bases in between. The CDR3 is 14 residues long. In germline, CDR1 is MNHEY, CDR2 SVGAGI. CDR3 sequence: CASTDVTGGQPQHF. CDR3 coding DNA: TGTGCCAGCACCGATGTGACAGGAGGTCAGCCCCAGCATTTT.

The chain couples TRBV18 to TRBJ1-3; D gene unclear. From germline, CDR1 is KGHSH and CDR2 LQKENI. Trimming stripped 3 bases from V and 4 bases from J, with 13 bases between. This CDR3 has 15 residues. CDR3 sequence reads: CASSPLSNVGNTIYF. In DNA form, the CDR3 reads TGTGCCAGCTCACCTCTATCAAATGTCGGAAACACCATATATTTT.

The chain is built from TRBV7-8 and TRBJ1-2, with unresolved D. Germline values: CDR1 SGHVS, CDR2 FQNEAQ. The CDR3 length is 12 residues. Trimming stripped 3 bases from V and 6 bases from J, with 8 bases between. The CDR3 spells CASSFSSHGYTF. The DNA for the CDR3 is TGTGCCAGCAGCTTTTCTTCACATGGCTACACCTTC.

A single count supports this clone. This sequence joins TRBV18 and TRBJ2-4; D gene unclear. Trimming removed 3 bases from V and 6 bases from J, with 9 bases in between. This CDR3 has 13 amino acids. CDR1 is KGHSH, CDR2 LQKENI, per germline. The CDR3 is CASSPGSGNIQYF. The CDR3 coding sequence is TGTGCCAGCTCACCGGGCTCAGGAAACATTCAGTACTTC.

The genes are TRBV6-6 and TRBJ1-6; possible D gene TRBD1, 6 bases. With 6 bases removed from V and 0 bases from J, the gap between germline ends came to 12 bases. Germline CDR1 is MNHNY and CDR2 is SVGAGI (reference sequence). The CDR3 sequence is 16 residues long. As DNA, the CDR3 is TGTGCCAGCAGAAAGGGGGGCGTCTCCTATAATTCACCCCTCCACTTT. Protein: CASRKGGVSYNSPLHF.

V gene TRBV7-9 combines with J gene TRBJ1-4; a possible D gene is TRBD1 (6 bases). CDR1 is SEHNR, CDR2 FQNEAQ, per germline (reference sequence). The CDR3 totals 12 residues. V was pared by 5 bases and J by 7 bases, with 8 bases between. CDR3 sequence reads: CASSPDSEKLFF. The DNA of the CDR3 is TGTGCCAGCAGCCCGGACAGTGAAAAACTGTTTTTT.

The chain combines TRBV19 with TRBJ1-1; TRBD1 might be the D (6 bases). V was clipped by 4 bases and J by 5 bases, with 14 bases between them. The CDR3 length is 14 residues. Germline lookup yields CDR1 LNHDA and CDR2 SQIVND (reference sequence). In DNA, the CDR3 is TGTGCCAGTAGTAGGGACAACAAAGGGACTGAAGCTTTCTTT. This gives the protein CASSRDNKGTEAFF.

The V and J genes are TRBV29-1 and TRBJ1-2; no firm D call. Germline V gene data show CDR1 as SQVTM and CDR2 as ANQGSEA. Trimming removed 3 bases at V and 1 base at J, with 3 bases between. This CDR3 has 11 amino acids. The CDR3 DNA reads as TGCAGCGTTGACGGTAACTATGGCTACACCTTC. Translated, it gives CSVDGNYGYTF.

This sequence joins TRBV2 and TRBJ1-2; D may be TRBD1 (5 bases). Trimming cost V 4 bases and J 6 bases, with 30 bases left between them. The germline gives CDR1 SNHLY, CDR2 FYNNEI. This CDR3 has 19 residues. The CDR3 nucleotides read TGTGCCAGCAGTGTGCTAATCTGGGGTTTACGCCAGAAAGGGGATGGCTACACCTTC. Its protein is CASSVLIWGLRQKGDGYTF.

The rearrangement joins TRBV5-1 to TRBJ2-7; D call uncertain. The CDR3 runs 15 residues. CDR1 SGHRS and CDR2 YFSETQ come from the germline V gene. The ends were cut back, 4 bases at V and 0 bases at J, with 14 bases in the middle. The DNA of the CDR3 is TGCGCCAGCAGCCCCGACGACCTAGGCTCCTACGAGCAGTACTTC. It is translated as CASSPDDLGSYEQYF.

The rearrangement uses TRBV10-3 and TRBJ2-1; TRBD1 aligns across 9 bases. The length of the CDR3 is 15 residues. J gave up 9 bases and V 3 bases, and 9 bases lay outside the gene matches. CDR1 is ENHRY and CDR2 is SYGVKD in the germline V gene. As DNA, the CDR3 is TGTGCCATCAGTGACGGGGACAGGGCTAAGGGTGAGCAGTTCTTC. Protein: CAISDGDRAKGEQFF.

This chain connects TRBV18 to TRBJ2-2; D possibly matches TRBD1 or TRBD2 (5 bases each). Germline V gene sequence: CDR1 KGHSH, CDR2 LQKENI. CDR3 length equals 13 residues. V dropped 5 bases and J dropped 6 bases, with 10 bases sitting between them. The CDR3 sequence is CASSSGPPGELFF. In DNA form, the CDR3 reads TGTGCCAGCTCATCGGGGCCACCCGGGGAGCTGTTTTTT.

This rearrangement joins TRBV6-1 to TRBJ1-1; maybe TRBD1 (5 bases). Germline V CDR1 and CDR2: MNHNS, SASEGT. Between the trimmed V and J ends, which lost 4 bases and 5 bases, there was a span of 14 bases. The CDR3 loop spans 14 amino acids. The CDR3 spells CASSVEGAGTEAFF. The CDR3 coding sequence is TGTGCCAGCAGTGTAGAAGGGGCCGGGACTGAAGCTTTCTTT.

The chain employs TRBV14 and TRBJ2-2; D tentatively fits TRBD1 or TRBD2 (5 bases each). Deletions cut 1 base from V and 0 bases from J, with 9 bases between. The V gene's germline CDR1 is SGHDN and CDR2 FVKESK. There are 16 residues in the CDR3. The CDR3 sequence: CASSQVMGANTGELFF. DNA of the CDR3: TGTGCCAGCAGCCAAGTGATGGGGGCGAACACCGGGGAGCTGTTTTTT.

The V call is TRBV6-5, the J call TRBJ2-7; D is perhaps TRBD2 (5 bases). Germline V gene data show CDR1 as MNHEY and CDR2 as SVGAGI. Trimming pared 7 bases from V and 0 bases from J, leaving 16 bases between. This CDR3 comprises 15 residues. CDR3 loop: CASTTGWGSSYEQYF. CDR3 DNA: TGTGCCAGCACCACGGGGTGGGGTAGCTCCTACGAGCAGTACTTC.

V usage is TRBV19 and J usage is TRBJ2-5, with a tentative D call TRBD1 (6 bases). CDR1 and CDR2 from the germline V gene are LNHDA and SQIVND (reference sequence). The V end was cut by 4 bases, the J end by 5 bases, with 11 bases between. The CDR3 length is 13 residues. This CDR3 reads CASSTDRRETQYF. CDR3 sequence (DNA): TGTGCCAGTAGTACGGACAGACGGGAGACCCAGTACTTC.

The chain links TRBV27 to TRBJ2-7; tentatively, D is TRBD1 (6 bases). The V gene lost 5 bases and the J gene lost 4 bases, with 18 bases spanning the gap. CDR1 and CDR2 (germline): MNHEY, SMNVEV (reference sequence). This CDR3 is 15 amino acids long. CDR3 sequence reads: CASSPFPQGTYEQYF. For the CDR3, the DNA is TGTGCCAGCAGTCCTTTCCCACAGGGAACTTACGAGCAGTACTTC.

V is TRBV18 and J is TRBJ1-1; D is unclear. The V gene lost 3 bases and the J gene lost 1 base, with 12 bases spanning the gap. CDR1 KGHSH and CDR2 LQKENI come from the germline V gene. The CDR3 totals 15 residues. The CDR3 loop is CASSPWGMGNTEAFF. The CDR3 coding sequence is TGTGCCAGCTCACCGTGGGGAATGGGGAACACTGAAGCTTTCTTT.

J is TRBJ1-6 and V is TRBV6-1; D may be TRBD1 (5 bases). The CDR3 runs to 12 residues. V lost 8 bases, J lost 7 bases, and 9 bases lay in between. Germline V gives CDR1 MNHNS, CDR2 SASEGT. CDR3 in amino acids: CASGTGNSPLHF. The DNA of the CDR3 is TGTGCCAGCGGTACAGGCAATTCACCCCTCCACTTT.

V and J are TRBV4-3 and TRBJ2-2; a possible D gene is TRBD1 (5 bases). This CDR3 is 15 amino acids long. CDR1 and CDR2 (germline): LGHNA, YSLEER. V was clipped by 0 bases and J by 6 bases, with 11 bases between them. The CDR3 is CASSQEEWGPGELFF. DNA of the CDR3: TGCGCCAGCAGCCAAGAGGAGTGGGGCCCCGGGGAGCTGTTTTTT.

This clone has just a few counts. The chain is built from TRBV4-1 and TRBJ1-5; 10 nucleotides match TRBD1. CDR1 is MGHRA and CDR2 is YSYEKL in the germline V gene. The CDR3 is 15 residues long. The V segment lost 4 bases and the J segment 7 bases; nucleotides outside the gene matches: 7. The CDR3 DNA reads as TGCGCCAGCAGCCGCCCCGGGACAGGGGACCAGCCCCAGCATTTT. Encoded protein: CASSRPGTGDQPQHF.

The rearrangement links TRBV6-1 to TRBJ2-7; TRBD1 or TRBD2 may be the D gene (6 bases each). V was cut by 9 bases and J by 0 bases, with 9 bases left in between. The CDR3 loop spans 12 amino acids. The germline V gene has CDR1 MNHNS and CDR2 SASEGT. In nucleotides, the CDR3 is TGTGCCAGTGCGGGACACTCCTACGAGCAGTACTTC. It yields the protein CASAGHSYEQYF.

The chain recombines TRBV6-6 with TRBJ2-2; 8 bases match TRBD1. The V and J ends lost 4 bases and 5 bases, in that order; junction bases with no gene match: 6. The CDR3 is 15 amino acids. Germline loops: CDR1 MNHNY, CDR2 SVGAGI (reference sequence). For the CDR3, the DNA is TGTGCCAGCAGTTTCGGACAGGGATTAACCGGGGAGCTGTTTTTT. Residues: CASSFGQGLTGELFF.

CDR3 in amino acids: CAWSKGQTTDTQYF. CDR3 coding DNA: TGTGCCTGGAGTAAAGGACAGACAACAGATACGCAGTATTTT. The rearrangement joins TRBV30 to TRBJ2-3; a weak D match, TRBD1 (6 bases). Deletions cut 2 bases from V and 3 bases from J, with 12 bases between. This CDR3 comprises 14 residues. Germline V gene data show CDR1 as GTSNPN and CDR2 as SVGIG (reference sequence).

Comment on this clone: Different DNA sequences within this sample yield the same CDR3. This rearrangement joins TRBV18 to TRBJ1-3; no clear D. The CDR3 runs 14 residues. Trimming stripped 2 bases from V and 0 bases from J, with 5 bases between. Germline CDR1 KGHSH, CDR2 LQKENI. The CDR3 loop is CASSPGPSGNTIYF. The CDR3 nucleotides read TGTGCCAGCTCACCAGGGCCCTCTGGAAACACCATATATTTT.

This chain joins TRBV7-9 and TRBJ2-1; a weak D match, TRBD1 (5 bases). The CDR3 is 13 residues long. Trimming pared 0 bases from V and 13 bases from J, leaving 13 bases between. Germline CDR1 SEHNR, CDR2 FQNEAQ (reference sequence). The CDR3 sequence is CASSLAQGIPQFF. CDR3 nucleotide sequence: TGTGCCAGCAGCTTAGCTCAGGGTATCCCCCAGTTCTTC.

The gene calls are TRBV7-2 and TRBJ1-3; no definite D call. The germline CDR1 and CDR2 sequences are SGHTA and FQGNSA. Trimming stripped 2 bases from V and 6 bases from J, with 8 bases between. The CDR3 contains 13 residues. CDR3 in amino acids: CASSLLSENTIYF. The CDR3 DNA sequence: TGTGCCAGCAGCTTATTGTCGGAAAACACCATATATTTT.

In nucleotides, the CDR3 is TGTGCGTCCCGGACAGACGGGGGCTACACCTTC. This gives the protein CASRTDGGYTF. The chain links TRBV30 to TRBJ1-2; D might be TRBD1 (6 bases). Per germline, CDR1 GTSNPN and CDR2 SVGIG (reference sequence). This CDR3 contains 11 residues.

CDR3 nucleotides: TGTGCCAGCAGTCCACCCATAGCGGGGGGGCCTGAAGATACGCAGTATTTT. Its translation is CASSPPIAGGPEDTQYF. V gene TRBV28 combines with J gene TRBJ2-3, with 11 nucleotides matching TRBD2. Germline V lookup: CDR1 MDHEN, CDR2 SYDVKM. V trimming: 5 bases; J trimming: 5 bases; junction bases outside the gene matches: 12. The CDR3 length is 17 residues.